This TCR beta chain was retrieved from a study of identifying expanded T cells in peripheral blood. The length of the CDR3 is 16 residues. Trimming stripped 0 bases from V and 2 bases from J, with 14 bases between. The germline CDR1 and CDR2 sequences are KGHSH and LQKENI. TCRdb keeps only in-frame clones here, not all; method: immunoSEQ multiplex PCR. Of about 90,000 clones in the sample, around 85% were seen once. Regarding this clone: Its antigen is not known.

Broader study findings: Variance in clone template counts between approximately two-week samples significantly increased with total template count across all healthy donors. Technical replicates showed around 1.2 changed clones; roughly two weeks 15 to 20; four weeks 19.

During the collection period, no donor immune events like infections were recorded. The rearrangement uses TRBV18 and TRBJ2-7; D ambiguous. The clonotype originates from a person between 18 and 70 years old in good health. Sequences were obtained from blood. The CDR3 sequence is CASSPPGLGSAYEQYF. CDR3 sequence (DNA): TGTGCCAGCTCACCACCGGGGTTAGGCAGCGCCTACGAGCAGTACTTC.